This TCR beta chain was sequenced for a study of shared clonotypes between healthy human individuals. Notes on the study in general: Shared clonotypes across all four donors exceeded non-shared ones in generation probability. Generally, naive subsets (rather than memory subsets) showed larger estimated richness.

A remark on this clone: What it binds is unknown.

Profiled with immunoSEQ multiplex PCR; TCRdb holds only in-frame clones, not every one. The table has 550,000 to 800,000 clones, approximately 74% seen once. Deletions cut 1 base from V and 8 bases from J, with 17 bases between. The CDR3 spans 15 residues. Germline CDR1 reads LNHDA; CDR2 reads SQIVND (reference sequence). The sequenced material came from memory CD4+ T cells sorted from blood. Subset described: CD45RA-negative fraction. The TCR sequence derives from a woman aged 25-40 years in good health. This chain connects TRBV19 to TRBJ1-2; D is undetermined. The CDR3 bases are TGTGCCAGTAGTATAGGGGGAATCGGAGGTCGCGGCTACACCTTC. Translation gives CASSIGGIGGRGYTF. Variable domain in full (rest from reference TRBV19 and TRBJ1-2): DGGITQSPKYLFRKEGQNVTLSCEQNLNHDAMYWYRQDPGQGLRLIYYSQIVNDFQKGDIAEGYSVSREKKESFPLTVTSAQKNPTAFYLCASSIGGIGGRGYTFGSGTRLTVV.